The 4 T cell receptor beta chains below come from one sample, sequenced in a study of shared clonotypes between healthy human individuals. Method: immunoSEQ multiplex PCR; TCRdb's copy keeps in-frame clones and lacks some. In the table there are more than 900,000 clones, approximately 78% of which are singletons. Specimen: memory CD4+ T cells from PBMCs. Subset defined: CD45RA-negative fraction. These receptor sequences come from a young man in good health. Some clones in this sample may be carry-over from other donors' samples.

The chain joins TRBV5-1 to TRBJ2-1; TRBD2 is a possible D gene (5 bases). V was shortened by 0 bases and J by 10 bases, with 14 bases between the two germline ends. The CDR3 contains 14 residues. Looked up from germline, CDR1 is SGHRS and CDR2 is YFSETQ. The CDR3 reads CASSLAGRWEEQFF. CDR3 nucleotides: TGCGCCAGCAGCTTGGCCGGGCGTTGGGAGGAGCAGTTCTTC.

The chain is built from TRBV7-3 and TRBJ2-1, with D possibly called TRBD1 or TRBD2 (5 bases each). V lost 5 bases and J 8 bases, leaving 13 bases between the germline ends. The V gene's germline CDR1 is SGHTA and CDR2 FQGTGA. The CDR3 length is 13 residues. CDR3 region: CASSAAGSYEQFF. CDR3 bases: TGTGCCAGCAGCGCAGCAGGGAGCTATGAGCAGTTCTTC.

A word on this clone: A far larger clone is one base from this, pointing to a likely read error. This CDR3 fails to terminate in the conserved phenylalanine or tryptophan, so it likely reflects a read error. This chain links TRBV5-1 with TRBJ2-7; 14 positions agree with TRBD2. Trimming removed 4 bases from V and 8 bases from J; junction bases left unmatched: 5. Germline CDR1 and CDR2: SGHRS and YFSETQ. The CDR3 length is 14 residues. For the CDR3, the DNA is TGCGCCAGCAGCCCCGGGACTAGCGGGAGTAAGCAGTACCTC. Its protein product is CASSPGTSGSKQYL.

This clone was detected ten times or more. The rearrangement uses TRBV28 and TRBJ1-1, with 7 nucleotides matching TRBD1. CDR1 MDHEN and CDR2 SYDVKM come from the germline V gene. V lost 5 bases to trimming and J lost 3 bases; unmatched junction nucleotides: 3. The CDR3 contains 13 residues. CDR3 region: CASSGTAHTEAFF. The CDR3, as DNA: TGTGCCAGCAGTGGGACAGCACACACTGAAGCTTTCTTT.